What follows are 15 T cell receptor beta chains derived from one specimen sequenced in a study of somatic mutations in cytotoxic T cells in rheumatoid arthritis (dated by TCRdb to the late 2010s). Library preparation used the immunoSEQ multiplex PCR assay. TCRdb obtained this table from immuneACCESS and retained in-frame rearrangements with V and J assigned. These tables miss some clones; where compared with another copy, unresolved V genes account for less than half of the shortfall, and the remainder is unexplained. Recorded for this sample are 10,000 to 12,000 clones; around 77% of them occurred a single time. Roughly 23% of the sample rests with the top ten. The sequenced sample was CD8+ T cells sorted from blood. All receptors derive from a man aged 50-59 years in good health.

This clone was counted a few times. The rearrangement uses TRBV4-1 and TRBJ2-7; D ambiguous. Per the germline V gene, CDR1 is MGHRA and CDR2 is YSYEKL. The V gene lost 3 bases and the J gene lost 0 bases, with 15 bases spanning the gap. The CDR3 totals 16 residues. CDR3 region: CASSHFLQSYSYEQYF. Here the CDR3 DNA reads TGCGCCAGCAGCCACTTTCTACAGTCCTACTCCTACGAGCAGTACTTC.

The chain recombines TRBV9 with TRBJ2-1; TRBD2 aligns across 11 bases. Germline CDR1 is SGDLS and CDR2 is YYNGEE. Losses at the gene ends were 2 bases for V and 5 bases for J; bases not matched to a gene: 9. The CDR3 totals 17 residues. CDR3 loop: CASSVHLAGGLDNEQFF. Written as DNA, the CDR3 is TGTGCCAGCAGCGTGCATCTAGCGGGGGGTCTCGACAATGAGCAGTTCTTC.

The chain joins TRBV19 to TRBJ2-7; no definite D call. Trimming removed 3 bases from V and 3 bases from J, with 9 bases in between. Per germline, CDR1 LNHDA and CDR2 SQIVND (reference sequence). This CDR3 has 13 amino acids. CDR3 sequence reads: CASSMSVLYEQYF. For the CDR3, the DNA is TGTGCCAGTAGTATGTCAGTCCTCTACGAGCAGTACTTC. Together with reference TRBV19 and TRBJ2-7, the CDR3 gives the full variable domain: DGGITQSPKYLFRKEGQNVTLSCEQNLNHDAMYWYRQDPGQGLRLIYYSQIVNDFQKGDIAEGYSVSREKKESFPLTVTSAQKNPTAFYLCASSMSVLYEQYFGPGTRLTVT.

This rearrangement joins TRBV4-2 to TRBJ2-1; 7 positions agree with TRBD2. CDR1 and CDR2 from the germline V gene are LGHNA and YNFKEQ. The CDR3 sequence is 15 residues long. V shed 0 bases and J 3 bases; nucleotides not matched to a gene: 2. This CDR3 reads CASSQDAGDYNEQFF. The CDR3 DNA follows: TGTGCCAGCAGCCAAGATGCGGGAGACTACAATGAGCAGTTCTTC.

V usage is TRBV19 and J usage is TRBJ2-2; tentatively, D is TRBD1 (6 bases). Germline V CDR1 and CDR2: LNHDA, SQIVND (reference sequence). Trimming left V 2 bases short and J 2 bases short, with 15 bases between. The CDR3 sequence is 17 residues long. Here the CDR3 DNA reads TGTGCCAGTAGTATAATCGCCAGGGGTCCCAACACCGGGGAGCTGTTTTTT. Translation: CASSIIARGPNTGELFF.

The chain has TRBV5-1 and TRBJ2-5, with 10 nucleotides matching TRBD2. The DNA end is a closer match to TRBJ2-7, so the J assignment may be wrong. Germline CDR1 reads SGHRS; CDR2 reads YFSETQ. The CDR3 sequence is 16 residues long. DNA of the CDR3: TGCGCCAGCAGCTTGGGACTAGCGGGTCTTTCCTACGAGCAGTACTTC. The encoded protein is CASSLGLAGLSYEQYF.

The rearrangement uses TRBV27 and TRBJ2-3; 9 positions match TRBD2. The V gene end was trimmed by 7 bases and the J gene end by 5 bases; junction bases not matched to a gene: 7. The germline V gene encodes CDR1 MNHEY and CDR2 SMNVEV (reference sequence). The CDR3 has 14 amino acids. The CDR3 DNA is TGTGCCAGCAATCCTAGCGGGGCGGTAGATACGCAGTATTTT. Its protein product is CASNPSGAVDTQYF.

This clone was detected once. This chain uses TRBV18 with TRBJ2-7, with TRBD1 identical over 9 bases. The CDR3 length is 13 residues. Germline V gives CDR1 KGHSH, CDR2 LQKENI. Unmatched junction bases numbered 3, after V lost 6 bases and J lost 3 bases. The DNA of the CDR3 is TGTGCCAGCTCTTGGGACAGGGACTACGAGCAGTACTTC. Its translation is CASSWDRDYEQYF.

The rearrangement joins TRBV10-3 to TRBJ2-3; D is possibly TRBD2 (5 bases). V lost 7 bases and J 3 bases, leaving 8 bases between the germline ends. This CDR3 region has 12 residues. Germline V CDR1 and CDR2: ENHRY, SYGVKD. The CDR3 protein is CAITGETDTQYF. CDR3 nucleotides: TGTGCCATCACCGGGGAAACAGATACGCAGTATTTT.

J is TRBJ2-1 and V is TRBV9, with D tentatively TRBD2 (5 bases). The CDR3 spans 15 residues. Germline V gives CDR1 SGDLS, CDR2 YYNGEE. Deletions cut 0 bases from V and 2 bases from J, with 9 bases between. DNA for the CDR3: TGTGCCAGCAGCGTAGACAGCGGCACCTACAATGAGCAGTTCTTC. Amino acids: CASSVDSGTYNEQFF.

V usage is TRBV5-1 and J usage is TRBJ2-5; maybe TRBD2 (6 bases). The V and J ends lost 1 base and 4 bases respectively, with 11 bases between them. Germline CDR1 and CDR2: SGHRS and YFSETQ. The CDR3 has 14 residues. As DNA, the CDR3 is TGCGCCAGCAGCTTGCGGGGGATAGCAGAGACCCAGTACTTC. This gives the protein CASSLRGIAETQYF.

This sequence joins TRBV28 and TRBJ1-4; 11 bases agree with TRBD1. Germline values: CDR1 MDHEN, CDR2 SYDVKM. V shed 5 bases, J shed 5 bases, and the junction held 4 bases outside the gene matches. CDR3 length equals 15 residues. CDR3 sequence reads: CASSGTGGLNEKLFF. CDR3 DNA sequence: TGTGCCAGCAGTGGGACAGGGGGGCTAAATGAAAAACTGTTTTTT. Based on the CDR3 plus reference TRBV28 and TRBJ1-4, the full variable domain is DVKVTQSSRYLVKRTGEKVFLECVQDMDHENMFWYRQDPGLGLRLIYFSYDVKMKEKGDIPEGYSVSREKKERFSLILESASTNQTSMYLCASSGTGGLNEKLFFGSGTQLSVL.

The V call is TRBV4-2, the J call TRBJ2-3; 8 bases agree with TRBD2. Germline V lookup: CDR1 LGHNA, CDR2 YNFKEQ. The CDR3 extends over 17 amino acids. The junction had 6 bases not matched to a gene; V was cut back by 0 bases and J by 1 base. CDR3: CASSQDWSGGGTDTQYF. As DNA, the CDR3 is TGTGCCAGCAGCCAAGATTGGTCCGGGGGGGGCACAGATACGCAGTATTTT.

The chain uses TRBV7-9 and TRBJ1-1, with a possible D match to TRBD1 (6 bases). The ends were cut back, 5 bases at V and 8 bases at J, with 15 bases in the middle. In germline, CDR1 is SEHNR, CDR2 FQNEAQ (reference sequence). This CDR3 region has 13 residues. The CDR3 nucleotides are TGTGCCAGCAGCCTAGGGACAAGGCGGGAAGCTTTCTTT. Encoded protein: CASSLGTRREAFF.

Judged by abundance, this clone is medium-sized. The rearrangement joins TRBV5-8 to TRBJ2-7, with D possibly matching TRBD1 (7 bases). Germline CDR1 SGHTS, CDR2 YDEGEE. The length of the CDR3 is 15 residues. V was shortened by 5 bases and J by 6 bases, with 21 bases between the two germline ends. The CDR3 reads CASRSQGGGRSEQYF. The CDR3 DNA is TGTGCCAGCAGATCACAAGGAGGGGGCCGGAGCGAGCAGTACTTC.